This note documents a single TCR beta chain sequence. Its specificity is not known. Between the trimmed V and J ends, which lost 1 base and 6 bases, there was a span of 11 bases. The length of the CDR3 is 15 residues. Germline lookup yields CDR1 SGDLS and CDR2 YYNGEE. With the Oncomine TCR Beta short-read assay, DNA from cultured CD4+ T cells was sequenced. TCRdb analysed the PCR reads with MiXCR anew, one entry per CDR3 protein. The sample lists tens of thousands of distinct CDR3 sequences; about 64% were seen once. Treatment given: approximately 9-day PBMC culture with coronavirus spike peptide pools or control peptides (ViraFEST assay). The data are from a study of vaccination and CD4 T cells after COVID-19. Study-level results: Reactive clonotype counts went from median approximately 21 after infection to about 38 after vaccination, nonsignificantly.

The receptor comes from a human donor who received a COVID-19 vaccine. The sequences come from CD4+ T cells from blood, cultured in vitro, collected after SARS-CoV-2 vaccination. This sequence joins TRBV9 and TRBJ1-6; perhaps TRBD1 as D (6 bases). The CDR3 DNA reads TGTGCCAGCAGCGTACAAGGCAGGGGTAATTCACCCCTCCACTTT. It specifies CASSVQGRGNSPLHF.